Listed here is a single T cell receptor beta chain. The antigen is undetermined. This entry is derived from a study of OX40 agonist ivuxolimab in advanced cancers. Study-wide background: The drug used for patients, ivuxolimab, was an agonistic anti-OX40 (CD134) antibody. Patients received ivuxolimab, an intravenous treatment, every 2 weeks at 0.01 to 10 mg/kg.

Using immunoSEQ multiplex PCR, the repertoire was profiled, and TCRdb retains in-frame clones only, with some absent. The table lists 40,000 or so clones, roughly 87% of them singletons. Points from the study as a whole: Antigen specificity of clonally expanded peripheral T cells was not established.

This CDR3 has 13 residues. The germline CDR1 and CDR2 sequences are MNHNS and SASEGT. V shed 3 bases and J shed 10 bases, with 13 bases lying between them. This sample comprised CD4+ or CD8+ T cells sorted from blood, obtained in a trial of the OX40 agonist ivuxolimab. The chain uses TRBV6-1 and TRBJ2-1, with D unclear. The source of this sequence is an adult with an advanced solid tumor such as melanoma, head and neck, liver or kidney cancer. The CDR3 bases are TGTGCCAGCAGTGAGGACCCCGACCAGGAGCAGTTCTTC. Its translation: CASSEDPDQEQFF.